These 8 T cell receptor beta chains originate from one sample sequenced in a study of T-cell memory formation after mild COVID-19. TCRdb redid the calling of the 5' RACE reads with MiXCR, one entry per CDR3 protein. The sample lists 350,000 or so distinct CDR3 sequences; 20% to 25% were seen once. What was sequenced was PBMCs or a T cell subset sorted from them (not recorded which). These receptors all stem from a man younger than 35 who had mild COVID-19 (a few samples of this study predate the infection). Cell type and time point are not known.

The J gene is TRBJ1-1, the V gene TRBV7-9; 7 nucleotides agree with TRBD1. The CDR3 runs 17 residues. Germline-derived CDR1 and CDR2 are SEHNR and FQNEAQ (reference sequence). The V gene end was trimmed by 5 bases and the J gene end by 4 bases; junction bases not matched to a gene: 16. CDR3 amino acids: CASSPDRVRVKSTEAFF. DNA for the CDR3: TGTGCCAGCAGCCCTGACAGGGTGAGAGTGAAGAGCACTGAAGCTTTCTTT.

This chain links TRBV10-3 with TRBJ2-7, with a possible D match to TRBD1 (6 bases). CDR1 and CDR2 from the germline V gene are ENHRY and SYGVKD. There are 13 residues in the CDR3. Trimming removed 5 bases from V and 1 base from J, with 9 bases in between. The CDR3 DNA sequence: TGTGCCATCAGTCCGGGACAATCCTACGAGCAGTACGTC. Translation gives CAISPGQSYEQYV.

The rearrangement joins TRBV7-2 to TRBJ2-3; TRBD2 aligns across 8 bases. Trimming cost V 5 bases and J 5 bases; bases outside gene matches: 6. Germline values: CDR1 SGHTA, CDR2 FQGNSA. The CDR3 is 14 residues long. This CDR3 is CASSLSGGQDTQYF. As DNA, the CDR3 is TGTGCCAGCAGCCTATCGGGGGGGCAAGATACGCAGTATTTT.

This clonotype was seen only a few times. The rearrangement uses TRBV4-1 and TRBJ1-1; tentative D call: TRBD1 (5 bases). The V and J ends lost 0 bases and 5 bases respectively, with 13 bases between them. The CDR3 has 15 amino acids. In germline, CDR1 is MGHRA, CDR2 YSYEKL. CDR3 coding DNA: TGCGCCAGCAGCCAAGATCCACGGGGACGAACTGAAGCTTTCTTT. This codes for CASSQDPRGRTEAFF.

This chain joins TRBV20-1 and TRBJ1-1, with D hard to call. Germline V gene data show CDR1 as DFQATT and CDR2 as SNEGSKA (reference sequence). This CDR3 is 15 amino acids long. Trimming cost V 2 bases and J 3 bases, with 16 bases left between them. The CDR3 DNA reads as TGCAGTGCTAGACTGGGCCGGAGATCGGACACTGAAGCTTTCTTT. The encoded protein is CSARLGRRSDTEAFF.

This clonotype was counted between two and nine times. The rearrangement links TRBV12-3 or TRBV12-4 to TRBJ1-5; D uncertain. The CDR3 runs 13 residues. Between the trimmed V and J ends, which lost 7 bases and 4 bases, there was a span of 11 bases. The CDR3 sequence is CASMRERNQPQHF. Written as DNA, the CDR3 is TGTGCCAGCATGAGGGAGAGGAATCAGCCCCAGCATTTT.

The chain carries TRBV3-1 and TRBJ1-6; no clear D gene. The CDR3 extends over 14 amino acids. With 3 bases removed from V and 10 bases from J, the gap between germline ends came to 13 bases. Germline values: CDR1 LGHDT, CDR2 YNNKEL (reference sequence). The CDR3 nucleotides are TGTGCCAGCAGCCAGGGTAGTCGAACGTCACCCCTCCACTTT. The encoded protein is CASSQGSRTSPLHF.

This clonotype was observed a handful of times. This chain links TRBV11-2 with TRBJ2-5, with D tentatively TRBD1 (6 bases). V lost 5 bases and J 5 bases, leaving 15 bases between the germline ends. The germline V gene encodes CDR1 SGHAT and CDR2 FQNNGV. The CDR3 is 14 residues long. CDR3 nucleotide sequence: TGTGCCAGCAGCCCGGGCCCTAGGGGGGAGACCCAGTACTTC. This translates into CASSPGPRGETQYF.